The 8 T cell receptor beta chains listed next were all sequenced from one sample in a study of graft-versus-host responses after intestinal transplantation (dated by TCRdb to 2020 to 2023). Libraries were made using the immunoSEQ multiplex PCR assay. The clones in this table, taken by TCRdb from immuneACCESS, are in-frame only. Not every clone is retained; where verified, under half of the shortfall comes from an unresolved V gene, and the cause of the rest is unknown. Present in this sample are tens of thousands of clones, more than 80% of which were seen just once. Roughly 6% of the sample is taken by the ten largest. The sequencing here drew on PBMCs, taken roughly 660 days after intestinal transplant. These receptor sequences come from a human patient who received an intestinal transplant, so some T cells may come from the graft donor.

The chain is built from TRBV11-2 and TRBJ2-7; maybe TRBD2 (6 bases). This CDR3 spans 15 amino acids. From germline, CDR1 is SGHAT and CDR2 FQNNGV. V dropped 1 base and J dropped 2 bases, with 12 bases sitting between them. The CDR3 DNA reads as TGTGCCAGCAGCTTAGGTGACTGGGGGGCCTACGAGCAGTACTTC. This gives the protein CASSLGDWGAYEQYF.

The V call is TRBV10-2, the J call TRBJ2-5; a possible D gene is TRBD1 (6 bases). Germline V CDR1 and CDR2: WSHSY, SAAADI. The V gene lost 2 bases and the J gene lost 1 base, with 14 bases spanning the gap. This CDR3 spans 16 amino acids. The CDR3 region is CASSEPPLDSQETQYF. Here the CDR3 DNA reads TGCGCCAGCAGTGAGCCACCTTTGGACAGCCAAGAGACCCAGTACTTC.

The chain carries TRBV2 and TRBJ1-5, with D perhaps matching TRBD1 (5 bases). Per the germline V gene, CDR1 is SNHLY and CDR2 is FYNNEI. The CDR3 extends over 15 amino acids. The ends were cut back, 8 bases at V and 2 bases at J, with 16 bases in the middle. The DNA for the CDR3 is TGTGCCAGCCACCCCGGGTGGGGCGGCAATCAGCCCCAGCATTTT. Translation: CASHPGWGGNQPQHF. The full variable domain, with the rest looked up from reference TRBV2 and TRBJ1-5, is EPEVTQTPSHQVTQMGQEVILRCVPISNHLYFYWYRQILGQKVEFLVSFYNNEISEKSEIFDDQFSVERPDGSNFTLKIRSTKLEDSAMYFCASHPGWGGNQPQHFGDGTRLSIL.

The CDR3 region is CASSPLLGTGIYEQYF. The CDR3, as DNA: TGCGCCAGCAGCCCGCTGTTAGGGACAGGGATCTACGAGCAGTACTTC. This sequence joins TRBV4-1 and TRBJ2-7; 9 positions agree with TRBD1. The V and J ends lost 4 bases and 3 bases, in that order; junction bases with no gene match: 10. The CDR3 runs 16 residues. Germline values: CDR1 MGHRA, CDR2 YSYEKL.

The chain joins TRBV2 to TRBJ1-2, with D perhaps matching TRBD1 (6 bases). V lost 2 bases to trimming and J lost 4 bases, with 14 bases between them. The length of the CDR3 is 15 residues. Germline CDR1 reads SNHLY; CDR2 reads FYNNEI. The CDR3 loop reads CASSESDGQLYGYTF. CDR3 bases: TGTGCCAGCAGTGAATCGGATGGACAGCTCTATGGCTACACCTTC.

The chain carries TRBV4-1 and TRBJ1-5, with TRBD1 identical over 8 bases. The CDR3 runs 17 residues. Trimming at V came to 4 bases and at J to 3 bases, leaving 11 bases not matched to a gene. Germline loops: CDR1 MGHRA, CDR2 YSYEKL. The CDR3 reads CASSRGQGGLNNQPQHF. The CDR3 bases are TGCGCCAGCAGCCGAGGACAGGGTGGGTTGAACAATCAGCCCCAGCATTTT.

A few counts support this clone. The V and J genes are TRBV5-1 and TRBJ2-7; D remains ambiguous. CDR1 and CDR2 from the germline V gene are SGHRS and YFSETQ. Trimming stripped 3 bases from V and 4 bases from J, with 8 bases between. There are 12 residues in the CDR3. This CDR3 is CASSSGGYEQYF. The CDR3 bases are TGCGCCAGCAGCTCGGGCGGTTACGAGCAGTACTTC.

A single count supports this clone. This sequence joins TRBV2 and TRBJ1-2, with D perhaps matching TRBD1 (6 bases). Germline CDR1 reads SNHLY; CDR2 reads FYNNEI. The CDR3 is 12 residues long. V gave up 1 base and J gave up 13 bases, with 13 bases separating them. The CDR3 is CASSEEGGRGTF. DNA for the CDR3: TGTGCCAGCAGTGAAGAAGGGGGGCGAGGCACCTTC.